In its sample, the clone carrying this T cell receptor beta chain was seen a few times. Time point: pre-sensitization, week 0. The treatment denotes: therapeutic diphenylcyclopropenone sensitization with weekly scalp DPC. As originally analysed: The number of TCRs in each sample had a median of about 100,000 and spanned about 20,000 to 690,600. TCRdb re-derived calls from the RACE reads in MiXCR, one entry per CDR3 protein. TCRdb, rather than the study authors, made the V and J calls. The table has 250,000 or so distinct CDR3 sequences, over 7.5% seen once; the top ten hold more than 1%. The CDR3 contains 16 residues. The germline CDR1 and CDR2 sequences are SGHDN and FVKESK. Trimming removed 1 base from V and 0 bases from J, with 10 bases in between. These data belong to a study of human T cells and chemical hapten exposure. Whole-study context: Sensitization used 2% DPC on 2 cm by 2 cm upper inner arm skin.

The sequencing here drew on whole blood, taken in connection with sensitization to the hapten diphenylcyclopropenone (DPC). V usage is TRBV14 and J usage is TRBJ2-4; no firm D call. The source is a man aged 18-30 years with alopecia areata. Some clones in this sample may be carry-over from other donors' samples. CDR3 amino acids: CASSQAGFGAKNIQYF. DNA for the CDR3: TGTGCCAGCAGCCAAGCCGGGTTCGGAGCCAAAAACATTCAGTACTTC.